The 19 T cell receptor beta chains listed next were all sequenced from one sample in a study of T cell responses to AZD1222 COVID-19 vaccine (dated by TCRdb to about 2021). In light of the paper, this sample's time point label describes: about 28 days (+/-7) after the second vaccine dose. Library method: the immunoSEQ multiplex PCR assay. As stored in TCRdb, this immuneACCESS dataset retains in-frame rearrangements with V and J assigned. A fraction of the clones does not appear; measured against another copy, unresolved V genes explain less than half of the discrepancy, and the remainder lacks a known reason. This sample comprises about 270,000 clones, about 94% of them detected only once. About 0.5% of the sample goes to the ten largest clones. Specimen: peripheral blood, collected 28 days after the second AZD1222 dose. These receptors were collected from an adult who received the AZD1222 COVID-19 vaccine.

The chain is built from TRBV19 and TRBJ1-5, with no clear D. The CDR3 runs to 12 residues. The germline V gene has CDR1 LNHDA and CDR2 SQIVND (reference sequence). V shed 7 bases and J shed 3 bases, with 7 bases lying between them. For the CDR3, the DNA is TGTGCCAGTACTCGTCCCAATCAGCCCCAGCATTTT. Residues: CASTRPNQPQHF.

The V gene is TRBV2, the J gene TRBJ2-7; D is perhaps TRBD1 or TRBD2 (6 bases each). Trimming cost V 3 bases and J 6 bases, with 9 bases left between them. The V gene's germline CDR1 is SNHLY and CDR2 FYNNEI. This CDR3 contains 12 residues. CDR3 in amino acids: CASSEGGGEQYF. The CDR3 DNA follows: TGTGCCAGCAGTGAGGGGGGCGGCGAGCAGTACTTC.

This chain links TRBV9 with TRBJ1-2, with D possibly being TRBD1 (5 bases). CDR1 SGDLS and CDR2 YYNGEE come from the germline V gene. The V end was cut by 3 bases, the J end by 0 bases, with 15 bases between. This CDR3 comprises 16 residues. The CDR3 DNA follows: TGTGCCAGCAGCGCCCTCTGGGACGGCACTAACTATGGCTACACCTTC. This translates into CASSALWDGTNYGYTF.

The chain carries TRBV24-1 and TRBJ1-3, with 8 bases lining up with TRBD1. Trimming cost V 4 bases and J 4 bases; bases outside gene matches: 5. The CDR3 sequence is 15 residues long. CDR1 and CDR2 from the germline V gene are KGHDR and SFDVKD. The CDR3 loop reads CATSDSRGPGNTIYF. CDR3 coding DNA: TGTGCCACCAGTGACTCCAGGGGGCCGGGAAACACCATATATTTT.

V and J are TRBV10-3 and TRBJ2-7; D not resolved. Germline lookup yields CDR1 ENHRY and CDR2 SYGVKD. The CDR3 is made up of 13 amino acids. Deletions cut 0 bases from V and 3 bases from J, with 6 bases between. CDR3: CAISESASYEQYF. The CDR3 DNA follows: TGTGCCATCAGTGAGTCGGCTAGCTACGAGCAGTACTTC.

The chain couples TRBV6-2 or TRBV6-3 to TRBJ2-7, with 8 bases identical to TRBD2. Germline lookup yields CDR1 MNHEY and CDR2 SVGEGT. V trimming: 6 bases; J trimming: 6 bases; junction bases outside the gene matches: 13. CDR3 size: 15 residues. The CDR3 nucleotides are TGTGCCAGCAGCCCCCAGGACGGGAGGGTAAGCGAGCAGTACTTC. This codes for CASSPQDGRVSEQYF.

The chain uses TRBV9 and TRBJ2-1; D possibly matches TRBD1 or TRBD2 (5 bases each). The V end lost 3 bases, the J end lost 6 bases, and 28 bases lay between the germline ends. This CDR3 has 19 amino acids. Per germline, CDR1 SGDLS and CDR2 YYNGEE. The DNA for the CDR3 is TGTGCCAGCAGCGCCGAAGTAGGGACCCTCCAGAGGGTTCGCAATGAGCAGTTCTTC. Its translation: CASSAEVGTLQRVRNEQFF.

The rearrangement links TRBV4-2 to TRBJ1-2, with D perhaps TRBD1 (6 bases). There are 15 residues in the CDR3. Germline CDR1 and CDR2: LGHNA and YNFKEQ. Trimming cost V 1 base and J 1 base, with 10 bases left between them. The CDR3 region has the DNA TGTGCCAGCAGCCAAGCCCACAGGGATAACTATGGCTACACCTTC. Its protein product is CASSQAHRDNYGYTF.

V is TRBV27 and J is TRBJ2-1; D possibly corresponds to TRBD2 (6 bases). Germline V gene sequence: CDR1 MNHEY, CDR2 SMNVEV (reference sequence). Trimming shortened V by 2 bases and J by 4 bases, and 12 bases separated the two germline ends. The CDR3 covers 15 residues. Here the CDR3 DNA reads TGTGCCAGCAGTTTAAGCGCGGGGCTGTACAATGAGCAGTTCTTC. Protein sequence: CASSLSAGLYNEQFF.

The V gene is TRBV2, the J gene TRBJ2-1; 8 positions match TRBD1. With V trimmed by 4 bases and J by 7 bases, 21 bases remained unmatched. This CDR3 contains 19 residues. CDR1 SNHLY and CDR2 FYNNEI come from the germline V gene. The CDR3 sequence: CASSVPRRQGPGMGNEQFF. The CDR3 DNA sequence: TGTGCCAGCAGTGTCCCCCGACGACAGGGGCCAGGCATGGGGAATGAGCAGTTCTTC.

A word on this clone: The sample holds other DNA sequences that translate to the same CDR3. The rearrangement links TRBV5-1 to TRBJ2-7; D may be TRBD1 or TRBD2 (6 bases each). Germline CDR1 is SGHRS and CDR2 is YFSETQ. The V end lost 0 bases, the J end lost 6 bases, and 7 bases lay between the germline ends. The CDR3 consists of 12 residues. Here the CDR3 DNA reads TGCGCCAGCAGCTTGGAGGGGGGCGAGCAGTACTTC. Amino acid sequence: CASSLEGGEQYF.

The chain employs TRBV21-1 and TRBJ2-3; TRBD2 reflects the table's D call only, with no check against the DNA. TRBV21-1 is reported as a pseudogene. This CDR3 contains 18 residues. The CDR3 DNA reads TGTGCCAGCAGAATGGGCTCGGGGGACGGCTATGGCACAGATACGCAGTATTTT. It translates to CASRMGSGDGYGTDTQYF.

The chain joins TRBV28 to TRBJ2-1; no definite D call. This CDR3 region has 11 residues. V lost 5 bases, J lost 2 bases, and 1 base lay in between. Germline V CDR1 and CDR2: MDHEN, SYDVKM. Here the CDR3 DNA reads TGTGCCAGCAGTACCTACAATGAGCAGTTCTTC. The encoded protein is CASSTYNEQFF.

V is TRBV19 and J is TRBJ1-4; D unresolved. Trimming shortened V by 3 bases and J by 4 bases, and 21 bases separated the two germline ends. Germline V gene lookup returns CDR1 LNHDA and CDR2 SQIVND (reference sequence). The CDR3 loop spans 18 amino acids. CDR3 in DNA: TGTGCCAGTAGTATCGAGCGTCCCCCATATCCTTATAATGAAAAACTGTTTTTT. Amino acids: CASSIERPPYPYNEKLFF.

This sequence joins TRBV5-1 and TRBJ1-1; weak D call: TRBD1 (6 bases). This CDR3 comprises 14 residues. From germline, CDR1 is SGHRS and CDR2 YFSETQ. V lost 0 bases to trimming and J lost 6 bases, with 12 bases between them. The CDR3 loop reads CASSLEDSRPEAFF. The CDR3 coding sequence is TGCGCCAGCAGCTTGGAGGACAGCCGACCTGAAGCTTTCTTT.

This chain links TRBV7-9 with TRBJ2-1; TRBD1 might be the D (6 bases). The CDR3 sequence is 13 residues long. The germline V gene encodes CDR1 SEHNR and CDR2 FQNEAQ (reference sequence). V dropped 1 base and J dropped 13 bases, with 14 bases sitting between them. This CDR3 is CASSLGGQAEQFF. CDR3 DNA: TGTGCCAGCAGCTTAGGGGGGCAGGCGGAACAGTTCTTC.

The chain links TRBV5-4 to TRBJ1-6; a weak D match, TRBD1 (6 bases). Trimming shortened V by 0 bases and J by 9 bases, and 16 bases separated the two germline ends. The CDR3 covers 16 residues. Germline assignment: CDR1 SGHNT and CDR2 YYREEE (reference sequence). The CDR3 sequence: CASSLGGGGGFSPLHF. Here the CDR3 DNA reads TGTGCCAGCAGCTTGGGCGGAGGGGGGGGCTTTTCACCCCTCCACTTT.

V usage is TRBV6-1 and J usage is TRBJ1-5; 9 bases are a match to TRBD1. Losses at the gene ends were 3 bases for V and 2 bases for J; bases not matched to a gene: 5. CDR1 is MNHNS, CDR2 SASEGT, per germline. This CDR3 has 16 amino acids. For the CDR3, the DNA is TGTGCCAGCAGTGACCCGGACAGGGGAGGCAATCAGCCCCAGCATTTT. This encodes CASSDPDRGGNQPQHF.

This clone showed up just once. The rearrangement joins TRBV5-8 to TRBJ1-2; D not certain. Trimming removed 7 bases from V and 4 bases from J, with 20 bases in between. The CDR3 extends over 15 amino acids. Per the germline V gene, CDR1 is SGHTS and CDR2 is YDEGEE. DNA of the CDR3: TGTGCCAGCCGCCGCGGCCCTCGGCTCTCCTATGGCTACACCTTC. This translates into CASRRGPRLSYGYTF.